The entry that follows covers one T cell receptor (beta chain) sequence. The antigen remains unidentified. These data come from a study of T cell clones after liver transplantation. The overall study: Subjects received no induction therapy and standard immunosuppression until randomization at 12-24 months post-transplant.

Alloreactive TCRbeta sequences came from sequencing proliferating CFSE-low cells in the MLR. Graft donor PBMCs, splenocytes, lymph-node cells, or third-party PBMCs stimulated pre-transplant recipient cells. The assay was immunoSEQ multiplex PCR, and TCRdb's table has in-frame clones only and misses some. Here the sample spans around 5,600 clones, about 32% being singletons. The sequence was obtained from a human patient who received a liver transplant. Some of these T cells may belong to the graft donor. Sequencing was done on a sample of CD4+ T cells from cultured PBMCs.

CDR3 sequence (DNA): TGTGCCTGGGGGTTTGAAGGAGAGGGACTAGCGCCGTACAATGAGCAGTTCTTC. Translated: CAWGFEGEGLAPYNEQFF. The chain couples TRBV30 to TRBJ2-1; 10 bases agree with TRBD2. CDR1 and CDR2 (germline): GTSNPN, SVGIG (reference sequence). The CDR3 extends over 18 amino acids. V lost 5 bases to trimming and J lost 4 bases; unmatched junction nucleotides: 17.